One sample yielded the 22 T cell receptor beta chains listed below, sequenced in a study of cytomegalovirus exposure and HLA in healthy donors. Vbeta (60) and Jbeta (13) primers were used in the PCR. TCRdb's table, derived via immunoSEQ multiplex PCR, lists solely in-frame clones and lacks some. The table records approximately 170,000 clones, about 81% of them present only once. The sequencing sample was made of PBMCs. Source of these receptors: a man aged 30 to 39 in good health and CMV-seropositive.

The genes are TRBV13 and TRBJ2-7, with D possibly TRBD2 on 6 matching bases. The CDR3 loop spans 16 amino acids. The germline gives CDR1 PRHDT, CDR2 FYEKMQ (reference sequence). Trimming removed 0 bases from V and 1 base from J, with 13 bases in between. CDR3 amino acids: CASSLGVGGASYEQYF. Here the CDR3 DNA reads TGTGCCAGCAGCTTAGGGGTGGGAGGTGCATCCTACGAGCAGTACTTC.

The chain couples TRBV7-3 to TRBJ1-2, with 7 nucleotides matching TRBD1. J gave up 2 bases and V 2 bases, and 5 bases lay outside the gene matches. Germline CDR1 and CDR2: SGHTA and FQGTGA. The CDR3 has 15 amino acids. The CDR3 reads CASSLSDRTNYGYTF. The CDR3 bases are TGTGCCAGCAGCTTATCGGACAGGACGAACTATGGCTACACCTTC. The whole variable domain, filled in from reference TRBV7-3 and TRBJ1-2, reads GAGVSQTPSNKVTEKGKYVELRCDPISGHTALYWYRQSLGQGPEFLIYFQGTGAADDSGLPNDRFFAVRPEGSVSTLKIQRTERGDSAVYLCASSLSDRTNYGYTFGSGTRLTVV.

DNA for the CDR3: TGTGCCAGCAGCCACGCGGGGGACAGGAGCTCCTACGAGCAGTACTTC. This gives the protein CASSHAGDRSSYEQYF. The chain recombines TRBV4-2 with TRBJ2-7; TRBD1 is a possible D gene (8 bases). The CDR3 length is 16 residues. Germline CDR1 LGHNA, CDR2 YNFKEQ. V gave up 3 bases and J gave up 0 bases, with 15 bases separating them.

The rearrangement joins TRBV5-1 to TRBJ2-1, with 7 nucleotides matching TRBD2. In germline, CDR1 is SGHRS, CDR2 YFSETQ. This CDR3 spans 15 amino acids. V was clipped by 4 bases and J by 5 bases; unmatched bases: 9. CDR3 region: CASSPRAGENNEQFF. DNA for the CDR3: TGCGCCAGCAGCCCCCGTGCGGGAGAAAACAATGAGCAGTTCTTC. Full variable domain (remainder filled in from reference TRBV5-1 and TRBJ2-1): KAGVTQTPRYLIKTRGQQVTLSCSPISGHRSVSWYQQTPGQGLQFLFEYFSETQRNKGNFPGRFSGRQFSNSRSEMNVSTLELGDSALYLCASSPRAGENNEQFFGPGTRLTVL.

This chain joins TRBV5-4 and TRBJ2-5; 7 nucleotides line up with TRBD2. The J segment lost 2 bases and the V segment lost 3 bases, leaving 4 bases of the junction unmatched. The CDR3 runs 14 residues. In germline, CDR1 is SGHNT, CDR2 YYREEE (reference sequence). The CDR3 DNA reads TGTGCCAGCAGCTCCAGCGGGAAACAAGAGACCCAGTACTTC. This codes for CASSSSGKQETQYF.

This clone came up once. This chain joins TRBV13 and TRBJ2-5, with TRBD1 identical over 10 bases. The CDR3 length is 15 residues. The ends lost 5 bases at V and 2 bases at J; junction bases unmatched: 5. In germline, CDR1 is PRHDT, CDR2 FYEKMQ (reference sequence). The CDR3 sequence: CASSEDRGGQETQYF. CDR3 bases: TGTGCCAGCAGCGAGGACAGGGGGGGTCAAGAGACCCAGTACTTC.

The CDR3 DNA reads as TGCGCCAGCAGCCAAGACGGGTTCGGGGTGGGCTCCTACGAGCAGTACTTC. Translating gives CASSQDGFGVGSYEQYF. The rearrangement links TRBV4-1 to TRBJ2-7; possibly TRBD2 for D (5 bases). The CDR3 length is 17 residues. V was clipped by 0 bases and J by 0 bases, with 15 bases between them. The V gene's germline CDR1 is MGHRA and CDR2 YSYEKL.

The chain joins TRBV4-1 to TRBJ1-2; 9 bases line up with TRBD1. Germline V lookup: CDR1 MGHRA, CDR2 YSYEKL. The CDR3 sequence is 14 residues long. The V gene end was trimmed by 4 bases and the J gene end by 2 bases; junction bases not matched to a gene: 2. In DNA form, the CDR3 reads TGCGCCAGCAGCCGGGGACAGGGAAACTATGGCTACACCTTC. Translation: CASSRGQGNYGYTF.

This chain uses TRBV30 with TRBJ1-3; D gene uncertain. This CDR3 is 14 amino acids long. Trimming took 4 bases from V and 1 from J, leaving 11 bases between them. CDR1 is GTSNPN, CDR2 SVGIG, per germline (reference sequence). CDR3 sequence reads: CAWNRGRSGNTIYF. The CDR3, as DNA: TGTGCCTGGAATCGAGGGCGTTCTGGAAACACCATATATTTT. Using reference TRBV30 and TRBJ1-3 for the parts outside the CDR3, the full variable domain is SQTIHQWPATLVQPVGSPLSLECTVEGTSNPNLYWYRQAAGRGLQLLFYSVGIGQISSEVPQNLSASRPQDRQFILSSKKLLLSDSGFYLCAWNRGRSGNTIYFGEGSWLTVV.

Here the CDR3 DNA reads TGTGCCAGCAGCTTGGGGGACAGCCCCTACGAGCAGTACTTC. Protein sequence: CASSLGDSPYEQYF. The chain recombines TRBV5-6 with TRBJ2-7; 7 bases line up with TRBD1. In germline, CDR1 is SGHDT, CDR2 YYEEEE. V was pared by 0 bases and J by 2 bases, with 2 bases of the junction left unmatched. The CDR3 consists of 14 residues. Full variable domain (outside the CDR3, taken from reference TRBV5-6 and TRBJ2-7): DAGVTQSPTHLIKTRGQQVTLRCSPKSGHDTVSWYQQALGQGPQFIFQYYEEEERQRGNFPDRFSGHQFPNYSSELNVNALLLGDSALYLCASSLGDSPYEQYFGPGTRLTVT.

The chain couples TRBV6-5 to TRBJ2-2; tentatively, D is TRBD1 (6 bases). Germline CDR1 MNHEY, CDR2 SVGAGI. V was cut by 4 bases and J by 4 bases, with 10 bases left in between. CDR3 length: 14 amino acids. This chain's CDR3 is CASSWGRGTGELFF. The CDR3 region has the DNA TGTGCCAGCAGTTGGGGCAGGGGCACCGGGGAGCTGTTTTTT.

The V call is TRBV11-2, the J call TRBJ2-2; TRBD2 matches at 9 bases. CDR1 and CDR2 from the germline V gene are SGHAT and FQNNGV. The CDR3 has 18 residues. Trimming removed 1 base from V and 0 bases from J; junction bases left unmatched: 6. The chain's CDR3 is CASSLGDSGRSNTGELFF. In DNA, the CDR3 is TGTGCCAGCAGCTTAGGGGATAGCGGGAGATCGAACACCGGGGAGCTGTTTTTT.

The rearrangement links TRBV4-3 to TRBJ2-5, with D possibly being TRBD2 (6 bases). V shed 4 bases and J shed 5 bases, with 14 bases lying between them. Looked up from germline, CDR1 is LGHNA and CDR2 is YSLEER. This CDR3 has 14 residues. The CDR3 spells CASSRIAGSETQYF. In nucleotides, the CDR3 is TGCGCCAGCAGCCGAATCGCGGGGTCTGAGACCCAGTACTTC.

This clone was found a few times. The V and J genes are TRBV18 and TRBJ2-7; 11 nucleotides align to TRBD2. CDR1 is KGHSH, CDR2 LQKENI, per germline. This CDR3 has 14 amino acids. V was pared by 6 bases and J by 2 bases, with 3 bases of the junction left unmatched. Here the CDR3 reads CASSGLAGPYEQYF. Written as DNA, the CDR3 is TGTGCCAGCTCCGGACTAGCGGGCCCCTACGAGCAGTACTTC.

A few counts support this clone. The chain has TRBV2 and TRBJ1-6, with 7 bases identical to TRBD1. CDR3 size: 15 residues. Trimming removed 11 bases from V and 7 bases from J; junction bases left unmatched: 14. CDR1 and CDR2 from the germline V gene are SNHLY and FYNNEI. This CDR3 is CAGAEGTGANSPLHF. The DNA for the CDR3 is TGTGCCGGTGCGGAAGGAACAGGGGCCAATTCACCCCTCCACTTT.

V usage is TRBV11-2 and J usage is TRBJ1-5; D might be TRBD1 (6 bases). V lost 3 bases and J 9 bases, leaving 15 bases between the germline ends. The germline gives CDR1 SGHAT, CDR2 FQNNGV. The CDR3 runs to 14 residues. CDR3: CASSLGAGLGPQHF. The CDR3 DNA reads TGTGCCAGCAGCTTGGGGGCAGGGTTGGGGCCCCAGCATTTT.

This chain links TRBV11-1 with TRBJ1-5; 12 nucleotides agree with TRBD1. This CDR3 is built from 16 residues. Germline V gives CDR1 SGHAT, CDR2 FQDESV (reference sequence). V was pared by 1 base and J by 6 bases, with 4 bases of the junction left unmatched. The chain's CDR3 is CASSLGGQGALQPQHF. Here the CDR3 DNA reads TGTGCCAGCAGCTTAGGGGGACAGGGGGCGCTTCAGCCCCAGCATTTT.

The rearrangement links TRBV4-3 to TRBJ2-1, with D tentatively TRBD2 (5 bases). The CDR3 is 20 residues long. V was cut by 0 bases and J by 0 bases, with 21 bases left in between. Germline V gene data show CDR1 as LGHNA and CDR2 as YSLEER. Written as DNA, the CDR3 is TGCGCCAGCAGCCAAGAGTCCGGGATAGGCTCGGTCCCCTCCTACAATGAGCAGTTCTTC. This codes for CASSQESGIGSVPSYNEQFF.

The rearrangement joins TRBV9 to TRBJ2-5; D ambiguous. In germline, CDR1 is SGDLS, CDR2 YYNGEE. The CDR3 totals 14 residues. Trimming left V 3 bases short and J 4 bases short, with 13 bases between. The CDR3 bases are TGTGCCAGCAGCGCCACCGGTCCCTTAGAGACCCAGTACTTC. Encoded protein: CASSATGPLETQYF.

V is TRBV14 and J is TRBJ1-2; TRBD1 is a possible D gene (6 bases). Deletions cut 4 bases from V and 6 bases from J, with 15 bases between. From germline, CDR1 is SGHDN and CDR2 FVKESK. The length of the CDR3 is 14 residues. The CDR3 reads CASSPNRERNGYTF. CDR3 coding DNA: TGTGCCAGCAGCCCCAACAGGGAGAGGAATGGCTACACCTTC.

This clone has just a few counts. The gene calls are TRBV7-3 and TRBJ1-1; a possible D gene is TRBD1 (5 bases). CDR1 is SGHTA, CDR2 FQGTGA, per germline. This CDR3 spans 13 amino acids. V was pared by 4 bases and J by 4 bases, with 10 bases between. This CDR3 reads CASSSQGSTEAFF. The CDR3 bases are TGTGCCAGCAGCTCCCAGGGAAGCACTGAAGCTTTCTTT.

This clone was observed a few times. CDR3 amino acids: CASSAPGLAGGETQYF. The CDR3 DNA reads as TGTGCCAGCAGCGCACCGGGACTAGCGGGAGGAGAGACCCAGTACTTC. The V gene is TRBV9, the J gene TRBJ2-5; TRBD2 matches at 15 bases. V shed 3 bases and J 4 bases; nucleotides not matched to a gene: 4. The CDR3 totals 16 residues. CDR1 is SGDLS, CDR2 YYNGEE, per germline.